The 19 T cell receptor beta chains in this list originate from one sample, sequenced in a study of shared clonotypes between healthy human individuals. Here immunoSEQ multiplex PCR was the method, and the copy in TCRdb shows in-frame clones only, minus some. The profile shows about 2.2 million clones, about 92% of them singletons. Only CD45RO-negative cells positively selected for CCR7 counted as naive CD8 cells, so terminally differentiated effector memory CD45RA+ cells were excluded. The sample comprised naive CD8+ T cells from PBMCs. Every receptor here comes from a man in his late teens or twenties in good health. Some clones in this sample may be carry-over from other donors' samples.

CDR3 sequence: CASSFGVSSNQPQHF. CDR3 coding DNA: TGTGCCAGCAGCTTTGGGGTATCGAGCAATCAGCCCCAGCATTTT. The chain is built from TRBV5-6 and TRBJ1-5; D is undetermined. Per germline, CDR1 SGHDT and CDR2 YYEEEE. V was cut by 2 bases and J by 1 base, with 10 bases left in between. CDR3 length: 15 residues.

The V call is TRBV6-5, the J call TRBJ1-2, with 7 bases fitting TRBD1. CDR1 MNHEY and CDR2 SVGAGI come from the germline V gene. The CDR3 consists of 15 residues. Losses at the gene ends were 6 bases for V and 4 bases for J; bases not matched to a gene: 11. CDR3 sequence: CASSHDRANFYGYTF. The CDR3, as DNA: TGTGCCAGCAGCCATGACAGGGCTAATTTCTATGGCTACACCTTC.

The genes are TRBV29-1 and TRBJ2-1; D remains ambiguous. There are 13 residues in the CDR3. Germline V gene data show CDR1 as SQVTM and CDR2 as ANQGSEA. Trimming took 1 base from V and 7 from J, leaving 11 bases between them. The CDR3 sequence is CSVEGPISNEQFF. The DNA for the CDR3 is TGCAGCGTTGAAGGTCCCATTTCGAATGAGCAGTTCTTC.

The rearrangement joins TRBV11-2 to TRBJ2-7; TRBD2 matches at 10 bases. Germline CDR1 and CDR2: SGHAT and FQNNGV. V was clipped by 4 bases and J by 3 bases; unmatched bases: 18. The CDR3 loop spans 19 amino acids. CDR3 DNA sequence: TGTGCCAGCAGCTCGATTACGCTGACTAGCGGGCTAGGAATCTACGAGCAGTACTTC. Translation gives CASSSITLTSGLGIYEQYF.

The chain combines TRBV27 with TRBJ2-7; 9 bases are a match to TRBD2. CDR1 and CDR2 (germline): MNHEY, SMNVEV (reference sequence). There are 16 residues in the CDR3. The J segment lost 6 bases and the V segment lost 4 bases, leaving 13 bases of the junction unmatched. The CDR3 DNA is TGTGCCAGCAGTTCCCTAGCGGGAAGCTTGCTTGGCGAGCAGTACTTC. This sequence encodes CASSSLAGSLLGEQYF.

This rearrangement joins TRBV10-3 to TRBJ2-7; the match to TRBD2 covers 11 bases. Germline assignment: CDR1 ENHRY and CDR2 SYGVKD. The junction had 5 bases not matched to a gene; V was cut back by 2 bases and J by 2 bases. The length of the CDR3 is 16 residues. The CDR3 DNA sequence: TGTGCCATCAGTGAGGCTGGGACTAGCGGAGCCTACGAGCAGTACTTC. It encodes CAISEAGTSGAYEQYF.

This clone was observed a single time. The chain carries TRBV28 and TRBJ1-5, with unresolved D. From germline, CDR1 is MDHEN and CDR2 SYDVKM. Trimming stripped 3 bases from V and 4 bases from J, with 7 bases between. This CDR3 is 13 amino acids long. The CDR3 sequence: CASSFRPNQPQHF. The CDR3 bases are TGTGCCAGCAGTTTTCGGCCTAATCAGCCCCAGCATTTT.

The chain is built from TRBV15 and TRBJ2-5, with 8 bases matching TRBD1. J was trimmed by 7 bases and V by 5 bases; bases with no gene match: 6. Germline CDR1 and CDR2: LNHNV and YYDKDF (reference sequence). CDR3 length: 13 amino acids. CDR3 in amino acids: CATSGTGEGTQYF. The CDR3 DNA reads as TGTGCCACCAGCGGGACAGGTGAGGGGACCCAGTACTTC.

The J gene is TRBJ1-1, the V gene TRBV27; maybe TRBD1 (6 bases). Deletions cut 4 bases from V and 3 bases from J, with 15 bases between. The CDR3 runs 15 residues. Germline V gene data show CDR1 as MNHEY and CDR2 as SMNVEV (reference sequence). The CDR3 nucleotides read TGTGCCAGCAGTTGGGGGGGCACGTGGGACACTGAAGCTTTCTTT. Translation: CASSWGGTWDTEAFF.

The chain has TRBV9 and TRBJ1-2; D is possibly TRBD1 (5 bases). This CDR3 has 14 amino acids. Per the germline V gene, CDR1 is SGDLS and CDR2 is YYNGEE. Trimming took off 0 bases at V and 8 bases at J, with 14 bases between the two ends. The CDR3 bases are TGTGCCAGCAGCGTAGCAGGGTTCGTGGGCGGCTACACCTTC. It translates to CASSVAGFVGGYTF.

V and J are TRBV5-1 and TRBJ2-7; 12 nucleotides agree with TRBD2. CDR1 and CDR2 (germline): SGHRS, YFSETQ. The CDR3 covers 19 residues. Unmatched junction bases numbered 15, after V lost 2 bases and J lost 3 bases. CDR3 region: CASSFRSLAGGNGDYEQYF. As DNA, the CDR3 is TGCGCCAGCAGCTTCCGTTCTCTAGCGGGAGGGAACGGGGACTACGAGCAGTACTTC.

This CDR3 reads CASSFSPVASPDYEQYF. The CDR3 DNA follows: TGTGCCAGCAGTTTCTCGCCAGTGGCCTCCCCCGACTACGAGCAGTACTTC. The J gene is TRBJ2-7, the V gene TRBV28; no clear D gene. From germline, CDR1 is MDHEN and CDR2 SYDVKM. With 3 bases removed from V and 3 bases from J, the gap between germline ends came to 21 bases. The CDR3 runs 17 residues.

The V and J genes are TRBV14 and TRBJ2-1; 9 bases line up with TRBD2. This CDR3 has 16 residues. The V segment lost 0 bases and the J segment 4 bases; nucleotides outside the gene matches: 4. The germline CDR1 and CDR2 sequences are SGHDN and FVKESK. This chain's CDR3 is CASSQEGAGGYNEQFF. The CDR3 DNA reads as TGTGCCAGCAGCCAAGAGGGGGCGGGAGGGTACAATGAGCAGTTCTTC.

The chain employs TRBV10-3 and TRBJ2-7; 11 bases are shared with TRBD2. CDR1 ENHRY and CDR2 SYGVKD come from the germline V gene. The CDR3 consists of 16 residues. J lost 5 bases, V lost 6 bases, and 12 bases had no gene match. CDR3 bases: TGTGCCATCAGAGAAACTAGCGGGAGTTCGTACAACGAGCAGTACTTC. Its protein is CAIRETSGSSYNEQYF.

The CDR3 DNA sequence: TGTGCCTGGAGTGTCCTTCCCTACTCAGATGGCTACACCTTC. This gives the protein CAWSVLPYSDGYTF. V usage is TRBV30 and J usage is TRBJ1-2, with unresolved D. V was shortened by 0 bases and J by 6 bases, with 14 bases between the two germline ends. This CDR3 spans 14 amino acids. Germline CDR1 reads GTSNPN; CDR2 reads SVGIG (reference sequence).

In the case of this clone: Other DNA sequences in the sample encode the same CDR3. In DNA, the CDR3 is TGTGCCAGCAGTTTAGGAGCGGGAGGCCCCTACGAGCAGTACTTC. Its protein is CASSLGAGGPYEQYF. The chain links TRBV27 to TRBJ2-7; 9 bases map to TRBD2. This CDR3 has 15 residues. J gave up 2 bases and V 2 bases, and 4 bases lay outside the gene matches. CDR1 and CDR2 from the germline V gene are MNHEY and SMNVEV (reference sequence).

The rearrangement links TRBV6-1 to TRBJ1-1; D call uncertain. Germline V CDR1 and CDR2: MNHNS, SASEGT. The CDR3 spans 15 residues. V lost 7 bases and J 1 base, leaving 16 bases between the germline ends. The CDR3 here is CASIQAGRENTEAFF. For the CDR3, the DNA is TGTGCCAGCATTCAGGCTGGGCGAGAGAACACTGAAGCTTTCTTT.

The V and J genes are TRBV6-1 and TRBJ1-2, with unresolved D. Germline CDR1 MNHNS, CDR2 SASEGT. The CDR3 has 11 residues. V lost 4 bases and J 8 bases, leaving 8 bases between the germline ends. The CDR3 region has the DNA TGTGCCAGCAGTGCTCTCGGGGGCTACACCTTC. It is translated as CASSALGGYTF.

As to this clone: Other DNA sequences from this sample encode an identical CDR3 as well. J is TRBJ1-1 and V is TRBV7-9, with a tentative D call TRBD1 (5 bases). Germline CDR1 SEHNR, CDR2 FQNEAQ (reference sequence). V dropped 5 bases and J dropped 4 bases, with 11 bases sitting between them. This CDR3 spans 13 amino acids. The CDR3 reads CASSLGGGTEAFF. The CDR3 DNA is TGTGCCAGCAGCCTCGGGGGAGGCACTGAAGCTTTCTTT.